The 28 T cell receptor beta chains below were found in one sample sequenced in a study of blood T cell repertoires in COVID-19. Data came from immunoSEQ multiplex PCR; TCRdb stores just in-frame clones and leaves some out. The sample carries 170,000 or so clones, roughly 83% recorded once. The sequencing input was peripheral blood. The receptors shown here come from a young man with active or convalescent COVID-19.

The CDR3 region has the DNA TGTGCCAGCAGTGACTTCACGGACAGGGGGGGAAATTCACCCCTCCACTTT. Protein product: CASSDFTDRGGNSPLHF. This chain connects TRBV6-4 to TRBJ1-6; 10 bases line up with TRBD1. Germline V gene sequence: CDR1 MRHNA, CDR2 SNTAGT. After removal of 1 base from V and 7 bases from J, the junction contained 7 bases not matched to a gene. This CDR3 comprises 17 residues.

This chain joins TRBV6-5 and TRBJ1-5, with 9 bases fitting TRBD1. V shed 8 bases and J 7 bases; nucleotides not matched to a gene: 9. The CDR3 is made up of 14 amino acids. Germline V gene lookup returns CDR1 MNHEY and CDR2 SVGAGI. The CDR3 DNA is TGTGCCAGCTTGCCGGGACAGGGTAAACAGCCCCAGCATTTT. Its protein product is CASLPGQGKQPQHF.

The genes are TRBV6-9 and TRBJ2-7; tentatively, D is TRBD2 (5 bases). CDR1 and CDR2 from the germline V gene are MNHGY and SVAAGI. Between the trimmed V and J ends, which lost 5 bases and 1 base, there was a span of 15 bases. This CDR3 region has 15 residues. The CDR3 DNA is TGTGCCAGCAGTCCCCGTATCGGGGATTCCTACGAGCAGTACTTC. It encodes CASSPRIGDSYEQYF.

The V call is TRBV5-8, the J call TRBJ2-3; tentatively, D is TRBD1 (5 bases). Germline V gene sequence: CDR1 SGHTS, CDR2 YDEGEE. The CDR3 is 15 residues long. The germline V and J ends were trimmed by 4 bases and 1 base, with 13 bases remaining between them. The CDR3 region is CASSAKGYGTDTQYF. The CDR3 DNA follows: TGTGCCAGCAGCGCGAAGGGGTACGGCACAGATACGCAGTATTTT.

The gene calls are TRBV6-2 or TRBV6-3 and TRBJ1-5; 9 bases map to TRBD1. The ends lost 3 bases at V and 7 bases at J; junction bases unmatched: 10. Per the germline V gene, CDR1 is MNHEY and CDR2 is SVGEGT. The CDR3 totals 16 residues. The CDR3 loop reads CASSYMDRGGSQPQHF. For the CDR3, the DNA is TGTGCCAGCAGTTATATGGACAGGGGCGGTAGCCAGCCCCAGCATTTT.

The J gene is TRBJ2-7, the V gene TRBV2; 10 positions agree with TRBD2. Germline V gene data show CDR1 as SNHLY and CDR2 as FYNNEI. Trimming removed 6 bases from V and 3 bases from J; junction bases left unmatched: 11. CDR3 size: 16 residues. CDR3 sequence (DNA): TGTGCCAGCAGGGGAACCGGACTAGCGGACTACTACGAGCAGTACTTC. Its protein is CASRGTGLADYYEQYF.

Here the CDR3 reads CASSLTGRLLGGATDTQYF. CDR3 bases: TGTGCCAGCAGCTTAACCGGGCGACTCCTCGGGGGGGCGACAGATACGCAGTATTTT. The chain combines TRBV11-2 with TRBJ2-3; 8 bases fit TRBD2. The V gene's germline CDR1 is SGHAT and CDR2 FQNNGV. The CDR3 has 19 residues. The V segment lost 2 bases and the J segment 3 bases; nucleotides outside the gene matches: 16.

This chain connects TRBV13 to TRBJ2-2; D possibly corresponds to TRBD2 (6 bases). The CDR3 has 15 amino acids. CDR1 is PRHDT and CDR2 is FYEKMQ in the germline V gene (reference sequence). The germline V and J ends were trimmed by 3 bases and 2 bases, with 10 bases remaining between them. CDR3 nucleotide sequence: TGTGCCAGCAGCTTCTCGGGGGTTAACACCGGGGAGCTGTTTTTT. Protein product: CASSFSGVNTGELFF.

The CDR3 here is CASTETSGGALEQYF. In DNA form, the CDR3 reads TGTGCCAGCACAGAAACTAGCGGGGGGGCCCTCGAGCAGTACTTC. The chain employs TRBV6-5 and TRBJ2-7, with 13 bases fitting TRBD2. The CDR3 has 15 residues. The germline CDR1 and CDR2 sequences are MNHEY and SVGAGI. V gave up 7 bases and J gave up 6 bases; unmatched junction bases: 9.

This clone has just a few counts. The CDR3 DNA reads TGTGCCAGCAGCTTAGAAGGTCGAGGGGGCCGCATTCAGTACTTC. Protein product: CASSLEGRGGRIQYF. This chain uses TRBV7-2 with TRBJ2-4; 7 nucleotides line up with TRBD1. The CDR3 length is 15 residues. From germline, CDR1 is SGHTA and CDR2 FQGNSA. V shed 1 base, J shed 9 bases, and the junction held 9 bases outside the gene matches.

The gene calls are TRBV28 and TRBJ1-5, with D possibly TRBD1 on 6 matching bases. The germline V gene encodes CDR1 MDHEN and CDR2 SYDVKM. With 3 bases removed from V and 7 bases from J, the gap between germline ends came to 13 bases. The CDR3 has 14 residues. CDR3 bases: TGTGCCAGCAGTTTTACAGGGTACAGGCAGCCCCAGCATTTT. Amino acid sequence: CASSFTGYRQPQHF.

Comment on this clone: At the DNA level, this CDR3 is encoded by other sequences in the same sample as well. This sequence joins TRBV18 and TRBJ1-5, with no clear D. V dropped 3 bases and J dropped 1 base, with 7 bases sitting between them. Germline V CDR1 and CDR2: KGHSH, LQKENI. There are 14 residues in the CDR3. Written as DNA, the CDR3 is TGTGCCAGCTCACCGGGAGGGAGCAATCAGCCCCAGCATTTT. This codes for CASSPGGSNQPQHF.

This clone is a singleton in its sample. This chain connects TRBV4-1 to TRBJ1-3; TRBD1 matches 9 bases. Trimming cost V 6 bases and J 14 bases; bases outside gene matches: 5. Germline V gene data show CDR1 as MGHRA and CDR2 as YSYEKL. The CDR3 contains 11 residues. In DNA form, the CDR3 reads TGCGCCAGCAGTATCGGGACAGGGCTATATTTT. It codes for CASSIGTGLYF.

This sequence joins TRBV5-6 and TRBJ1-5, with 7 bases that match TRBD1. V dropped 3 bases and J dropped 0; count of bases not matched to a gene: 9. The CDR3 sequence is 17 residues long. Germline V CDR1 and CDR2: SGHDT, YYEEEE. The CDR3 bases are TGTGCCAGCAGCTCGCGCAGACAGGGAAATAGCAATCAGCCCCAGCATTTT. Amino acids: CASSSRRQGNSNQPQHF.

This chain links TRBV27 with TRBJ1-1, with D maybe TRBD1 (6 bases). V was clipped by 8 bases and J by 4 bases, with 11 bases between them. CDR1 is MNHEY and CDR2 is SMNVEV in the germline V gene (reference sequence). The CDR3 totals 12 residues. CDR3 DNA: TGTGCCAGCGTACAGGGTGTCACTGAAGCTTTCTTT. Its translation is CASVQGVTEAFF.

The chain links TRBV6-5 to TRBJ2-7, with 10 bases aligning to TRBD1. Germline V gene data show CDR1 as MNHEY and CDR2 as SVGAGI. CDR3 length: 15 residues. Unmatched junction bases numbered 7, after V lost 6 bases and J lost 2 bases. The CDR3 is CASRLAGTGAYEQYF. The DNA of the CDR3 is TGTGCCAGCAGGCTAGCCGGGACAGGGGCCTACGAGCAGTACTTC.

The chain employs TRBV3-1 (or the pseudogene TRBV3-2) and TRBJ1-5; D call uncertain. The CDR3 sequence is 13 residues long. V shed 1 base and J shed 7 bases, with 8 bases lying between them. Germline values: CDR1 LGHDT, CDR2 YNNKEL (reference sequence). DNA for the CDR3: TGTGCCAGCAGCCAAGGCAGGCACCAGCCCCAGCATTTT. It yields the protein CASSQGRHQPQHF.

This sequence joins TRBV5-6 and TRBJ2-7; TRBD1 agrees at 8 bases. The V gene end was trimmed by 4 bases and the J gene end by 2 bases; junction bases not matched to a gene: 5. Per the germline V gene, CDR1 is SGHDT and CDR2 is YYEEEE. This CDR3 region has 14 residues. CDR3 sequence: CASSRTGNPYEQYF. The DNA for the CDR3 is TGTGCCAGCAGCAGGACAGGGAACCCCTACGAGCAGTACTTC.

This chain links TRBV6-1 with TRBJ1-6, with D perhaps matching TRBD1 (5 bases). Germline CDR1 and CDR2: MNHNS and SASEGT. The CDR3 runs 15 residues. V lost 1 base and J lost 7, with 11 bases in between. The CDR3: CASSEGRAGNSPLHF. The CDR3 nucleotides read TGTGCCAGCAGTGAAGGCAGGGCAGGAAATTCACCCCTCCACTTT.

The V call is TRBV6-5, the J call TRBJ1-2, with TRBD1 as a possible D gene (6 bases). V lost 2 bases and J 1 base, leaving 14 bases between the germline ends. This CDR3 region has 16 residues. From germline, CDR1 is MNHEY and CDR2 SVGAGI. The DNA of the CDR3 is TGTGCCAGCAGTTACACCCTGGACAGATTTAACTATGGCTACACCTTC. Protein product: CASSYTLDRFNYGYTF.

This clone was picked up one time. CDR3: CASSSAKLAGGRNEQFF. The CDR3 DNA is TGTGCCAGCAGCTCCGCCAAACTGGCGGGGGGGCGCAATGAGCAGTTCTTC. The chain recombines TRBV11-2 with TRBJ2-1, with 9 bases fitting TRBD2. The CDR3 length is 17 residues. V lost 4 bases to trimming and J lost 6 bases; unmatched junction nucleotides: 13. Germline assignment: CDR1 SGHAT and CDR2 FQNNGV. The full variable domain, its missing parts supplied by reference TRBV11-2 and TRBJ2-1, is EAGVAQSPRYKIIEKRQSVAFWCNPISGHATLYWYQQILGQGPKLLIQFQNNGVVDDSQLPKDRFSAERLKGVDSTLKIQPAKLEDSAVYLCASSSAKLAGGRNEQFFGPGTRLTVL.

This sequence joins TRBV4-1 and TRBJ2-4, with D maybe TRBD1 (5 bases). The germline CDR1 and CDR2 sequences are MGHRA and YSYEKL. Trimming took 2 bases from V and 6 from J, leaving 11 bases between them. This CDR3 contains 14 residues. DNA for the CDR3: TGCGCCAGCAGCCAACTATTGGGGCGAAACATTCAGTACTTC. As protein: CASSQLLGRNIQYF.

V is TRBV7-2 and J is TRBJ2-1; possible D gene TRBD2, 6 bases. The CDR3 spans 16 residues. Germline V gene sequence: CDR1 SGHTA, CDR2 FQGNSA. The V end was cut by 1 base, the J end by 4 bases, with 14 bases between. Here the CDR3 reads CASSLGRDWVYNEQFF. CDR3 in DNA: TGTGCCAGCAGCTTAGGCCGGGACTGGGTATACAATGAGCAGTTCTTC.

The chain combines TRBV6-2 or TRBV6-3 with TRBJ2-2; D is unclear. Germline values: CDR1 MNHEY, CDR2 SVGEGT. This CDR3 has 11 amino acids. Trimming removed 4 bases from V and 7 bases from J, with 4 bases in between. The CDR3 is CASSSSGELFF. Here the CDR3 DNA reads TGTGCCAGCAGTTCGAGCGGGGAGCTGTTTTTT.

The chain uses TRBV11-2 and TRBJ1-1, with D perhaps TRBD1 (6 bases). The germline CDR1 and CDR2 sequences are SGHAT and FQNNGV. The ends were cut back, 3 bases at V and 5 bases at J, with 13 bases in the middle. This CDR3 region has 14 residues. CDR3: CASSLRDILTEAFF. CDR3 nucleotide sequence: TGTGCCAGCAGCTTGAGGGACATATTAACTGAAGCTTTCTTT.

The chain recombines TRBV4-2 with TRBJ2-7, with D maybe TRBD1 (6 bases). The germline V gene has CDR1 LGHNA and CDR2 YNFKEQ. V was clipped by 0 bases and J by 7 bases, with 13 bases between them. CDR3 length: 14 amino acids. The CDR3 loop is CASSQEGDRKEQYF. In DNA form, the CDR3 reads TGTGCCAGCAGCCAAGAAGGAGACAGGAAAGAGCAGTACTTC.

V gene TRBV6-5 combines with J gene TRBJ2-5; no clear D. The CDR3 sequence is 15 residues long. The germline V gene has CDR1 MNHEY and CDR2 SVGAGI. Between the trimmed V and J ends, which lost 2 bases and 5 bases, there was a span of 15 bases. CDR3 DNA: TGTGCCAGCAGTTACAGTAAAAATCGTGCGGAGACCCAGTACTTC. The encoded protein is CASSYSKNRAETQYF.

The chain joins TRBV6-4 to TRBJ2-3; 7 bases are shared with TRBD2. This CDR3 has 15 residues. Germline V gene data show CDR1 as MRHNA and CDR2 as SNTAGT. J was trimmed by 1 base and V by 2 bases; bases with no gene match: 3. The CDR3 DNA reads TGTGCCAGCAGTGACGAGGGAGGGGGCACAGATACGCAGTATTTT. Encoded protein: CASSDEGGGTDTQYF.